This T cell receptor (beta chain) is drawn from a study of T cells after yellow fever vaccination. About the study: SMART-Seq v4 Ultra Low Input handled preparation of low-cell-number fractions. Study-level results: There was a small share of clonotypes that showed up in both the CD4 and CD8 compartments. Boosting was followed by the reappearance of most primary-vaccination clones (around 95% CD4, about 90% CD8). By day 5 rather than day 15, the secondary response had peaked, though it was weaker.

A note on this clonotype: Its antigen remains unidentified.

Trimming removed 6 bases from V and 6 bases from J; junction bases left unmatched: 7. The CDR3 sequence is 14 residues long. Germline V gene lookup returns CDR1 SQVTM and CDR2 ANQGSEA. TCRdb processed the 5' RACE reads anew with MiXCR; each CDR3 protein has one entry. The table includes fewer than 350,000 distinct CDR3 sequences, around 3.6% detected once. V gene TRBV29-1 combines with J gene TRBJ1-5; 11 nucleotides line up with TRBD1. The source is a man between 18 and 35 years old who received the YFV17D yellow fever vaccine. Specimen: PBMCs, collected on the day of the yellow fever booster vaccination. The CDR3 nucleotides read TGCAGCGTCGGGGACAGGGGGGCGGGTCAGCCCCAGCATTTT. Translating gives CSVGDRGAGQPQHF.